This passage covers 13 T cell receptor beta chains from one sample sequenced in a study of blood T cell repertoires in COVID-19. Generated by immunoSEQ multiplex PCR, the TCRdb table keeps only in-frame clones and is missing some. The table includes some 150,000 clones, less than 80% detected once. The sequenced sample was peripheral blood. These receptor sequences come from a woman older than 75 with active or convalescent COVID-19.

The V and J genes are TRBV12-3 or TRBV12-4 and TRBJ1-2; TRBD1 is a possible D gene (5 bases). Trimming took off 5 bases at V and 8 bases at J, with 12 bases between the two ends. The CDR3 extends over 12 amino acids. The CDR3 loop reads CASSVRQFGYTF. In nucleotides, the CDR3 is TGTGCCAGCAGTGTACGACAGTTCGGCTACACCTTC.

This clone was observed a few times. The chain couples TRBV21-1 to TRBJ2-2; TRBD1 is the table's D call, not checked against the DNA. TRBV21-1 is flagged as a pseudogene. This CDR3 has 13 residues. CDR3 protein: CASPQAGPGELFF. In DNA form, the CDR3 reads TGTGCCAGCCCTCAGGCTGGGCCCGGGGAGCTGTTTTTT.

The V gene is TRBV19, the J gene TRBJ2-2; 8 bases map to TRBD2. The germline CDR1 and CDR2 sequences are LNHDA and SQIVND (reference sequence). CDR3 length equals 15 residues. V dropped 5 bases and J dropped 7; count of bases not matched to a gene: 9. CDR3 DNA: TGTGCCAGTAGTTTAGGCGGGGGGATTGTCGGGGAGCTGTTTTTT. Its protein is CASSLGGGIVGELFF.

J is TRBJ1-6 and V is TRBV13, with 7 nucleotides matching TRBD1. The germline CDR1 and CDR2 sequences are PRHDT and FYEKMQ (reference sequence). Unmatched junction bases numbered 5, after V lost 0 bases and J lost 6 bases. The CDR3 has 16 residues. CDR3 region: CASSLGEGARNSPLHF. DNA of the CDR3: TGTGCCAGCAGCTTAGGGGAGGGGGCCCGTAATTCACCCCTCCACTTT.

The chain links TRBV7-9 to TRBJ2-7; 8 bases map to TRBD1. CDR3 size: 13 residues. The trim removed 3 bases at V and 7 bases at J, leaving 5 bases unmatched. Germline CDR1 and CDR2: SEHNR and FQNEAQ (reference sequence). In nucleotides, the CDR3 is TGTGCCAGCAGCTTTCAGGGGGCGGGAGAGCAGTACTTC. This encodes CASSFQGAGEQYF.

V usage is TRBV12-5 and J usage is TRBJ2-5; TRBD2 might be the D (6 bases). The CDR3 spans 15 residues. The germline V gene has CDR1 LGHNT and CDR2 FRNRAP. V was pared by 0 bases and J by 4 bases, with 12 bases between. CDR3 in DNA: TGTGCTAGTGGTTTGGTACTGGGGGGAGGAGAGACCCAGTACTTC. Its protein is CASGLVLGGGETQYF.

The chain has TRBV7-2 and TRBJ2-1, with D possibly matching TRBD1 (5 bases). Trimming stripped 2 bases from V and 5 bases from J, with 16 bases between. The CDR3 has 16 residues. Germline V gene lookup returns CDR1 SGHTA and CDR2 FQGNSA. CDR3 bases: TGTGCCAGCAGCTTATTCCCCCTCAGGGCCAACAATGAGCAGTTCTTC. It encodes CASSLFPLRANNEQFF.

The V call is TRBV6-5, the J call TRBJ1-4; possibly TRBD1 for D (5 bases). The CDR3 covers 15 residues. Trimming stripped 7 bases from V and 3 bases from J, with 15 bases between. Germline-derived CDR1 and CDR2 are MNHEY and SVGAGI. CDR3 sequence: CASMGGSTANEKLFF. CDR3 nucleotide sequence: TGTGCCAGCATGGGGGGGTCGACTGCTAATGAAAAACTGTTTTTT.

The chain combines TRBV2 with TRBJ2-7; possible D gene TRBD2, 6 bases. This CDR3 spans 17 amino acids. Germline V gene lookup returns CDR1 SNHLY and CDR2 FYNNEI. V was clipped by 6 bases and J by 3 bases, with 24 bases between them. The CDR3 DNA is TGTGCCAGCAGGAGGGAAATGGGGCGGGGCCGAAACTACGAGCAGTACTTC. This translates into CASRREMGRGRNYEQYF.

The V call is TRBV29-1, the J call TRBJ2-1; a weak D match, TRBD2 (6 bases). The germline V and J ends were trimmed by 7 bases and 3 bases, with 19 bases remaining between them. Per the germline V gene, CDR1 is SQVTM and CDR2 is ANQGSEA. The CDR3 sequence is 15 residues long. The DNA of the CDR3 is TGCAGCGCTGCCCCGGTCGCGGGGTACTACAATGAGCAGTTCTTC. Translated: CSAAPVAGYYNEQFF.

The chain has TRBV11-2 and TRBJ1-2, with D perhaps TRBD1 (6 bases). This CDR3 has 14 residues. Deletions cut 5 bases from V and 3 bases from J, with 13 bases between. The germline gives CDR1 SGHAT, CDR2 FQNNGV. The CDR3 DNA reads TGTGCCAGCAGCCCCTCAGGGGAATACTATGGCTACACCTTC. Protein sequence: CASSPSGEYYGYTF.

The chain is built from TRBV30 and TRBJ2-5; 7 bases fit TRBD1. Germline CDR1 reads GTSNPN; CDR2 reads SVGIG (reference sequence). V was pared by 2 bases and J by 3 bases, with 3 bases of the junction left unmatched. The CDR3 has 13 residues. In DNA form, the CDR3 reads TGTGCCTGGAGTTCGACAGGGAAAGAGACCCAGTACTTC. Its translation is CAWSSTGKETQYF.

The chain employs TRBV2 and TRBJ2-3; D unclear. The V end lost 7 bases, the J end lost 0 bases, and 11 bases lay between the germline ends. This CDR3 region has 14 residues. CDR1 is SNHLY and CDR2 is FYNNEI in the germline V gene. This CDR3 is CASKQSASTDTQYF. CDR3 nucleotides: TGTGCCAGCAAGCAATCCGCTAGCACAGATACGCAGTATTTT.